This T cell receptor (beta chain) stems from a study of vaccination and CD4 T cells after COVID-19. Study background: With under ten mild cases and one severe, convalescent patients were SARS-CoV-2 positive by nasal swab PCR. Sampling that followed vaccination took place a median about 75 days after dose two, within a range of 14 to 241.

About this clonotype: Its antigen is still unknown.

Trimming removed 4 bases from V and 1 base from J, with 14 bases in between. The CDR3 has 16 amino acids. Looked up from germline, CDR1 is SGHVS and CDR2 is FQNEAQ. The assay that was used to sequence DNA from cultured CD4+ T cells was the Oncomine TCR Beta short-read assay. Once CD4+ T cells had been cultured, genomic DNA was extracted from them. TCRdb fed the PCR reads into MiXCR, producing one record per CDR3 protein. There are 9,500 to 12,000 distinct CDR3 sequences in the sample; roughly 50% occur only once, and around 31% lies in the top ten. Treatment: approximately nine-day PBMC culture with coronavirus spike peptide pools or control peptides (ViraFEST assay).

Sequencing was carried out using CD4+ T cells from blood, cultured in vitro. The chain combines TRBV7-8 with TRBJ1-3; the D gene is possibly TRBD1 (6 bases). The origin of this receptor is a human donor who had recovered from COVID-19. This CDR3 is CASSWHGGRSGNTIYF. CDR3 DNA sequence: TGTGCCAGCAGCTGGCATGGGGGGCGATCTGGAAACACCATATATTTT.